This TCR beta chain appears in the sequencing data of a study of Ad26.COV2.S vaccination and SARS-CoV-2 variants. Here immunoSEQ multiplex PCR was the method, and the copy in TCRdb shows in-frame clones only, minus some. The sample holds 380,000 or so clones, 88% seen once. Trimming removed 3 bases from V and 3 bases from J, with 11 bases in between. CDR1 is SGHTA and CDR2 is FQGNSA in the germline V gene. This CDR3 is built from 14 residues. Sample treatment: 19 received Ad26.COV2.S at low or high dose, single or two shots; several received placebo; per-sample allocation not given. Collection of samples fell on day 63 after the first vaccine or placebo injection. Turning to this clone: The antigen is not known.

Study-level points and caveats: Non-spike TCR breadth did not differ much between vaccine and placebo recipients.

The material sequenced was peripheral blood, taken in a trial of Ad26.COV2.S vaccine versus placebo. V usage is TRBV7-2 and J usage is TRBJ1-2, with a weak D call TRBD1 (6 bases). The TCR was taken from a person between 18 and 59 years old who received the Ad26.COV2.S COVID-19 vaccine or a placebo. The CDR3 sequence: CASSFGPGDYGYTF. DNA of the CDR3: TGTGCCAGCAGCTTCGGCCCAGGGGACTATGGCTACACCTTC.